This TCR beta chain emerged from a study of T cells of healthy individuals. TCRdb processed the 5' RACE reads anew with MiXCR; each CDR3 protein has one entry. The sample has about 96,000 distinct CDR3 sequences; roughly 18% are singletons. In this sample, this clonotype turned up many times. The length of the CDR3 is 15 residues. Germline V gives CDR1 DFQATT, CDR2 SNEGSKA (reference sequence). Trimming pared 1 base from V and 5 bases from J, leaving 17 bases between. The sequence was collected from a human donor in good health. The V call is TRBV20-1, the J call TRBJ1-2; D is ambiguous. The CDR3 loop is CSARAQDGQAYGYTF. The CDR3 nucleotides are TGCAGTGCTAGAGCCCAAGATGGGCAAGCGTATGGCTACACCTTC.